This entry lists 19 T cell receptor beta chains sequenced from one sample in a study of T cell responses to AZD1222 COVID-19 vaccine listed by TCRdb under 2021. The library was built by means of the immunoSEQ multiplex PCR assay. In TCRdb, the immuneACCESS table is reduced to in-frame sequences with V and J assigned. These tables do not hold every clone; where another copy was compared, an unresolved V gene accounts for under half, and the others remain unexplained. The sample table holds 150,000 to 180,000 clones, of which 88% were seen once. Less than 3.5% of the sample comes from the top ten. The time point label, as the study defines it: baseline before first vaccination. The sample consisted of peripheral blood, taken on day 0 of AZD1222 vaccination. Every receptor here comes from an adult in good health.

This rearrangement joins TRBV6-6 to TRBJ2-7; TRBD2 matches 11 bases. V was clipped by 5 bases and J by 5 bases; unmatched bases: 11. The germline CDR1 and CDR2 sequences are MNHNY and SVGAGI (reference sequence). The CDR3 runs to 16 residues. As DNA, the CDR3 is TGTGCCAGCAGTACTAGCGGGGGAACAGGGGGGAACGAGCAGTACTTC. Its protein is CASSTSGGTGGNEQYF.

The gene calls are TRBV19 and TRBJ2-5; 7 bases agree with TRBD1. The germline V gene has CDR1 LNHDA and CDR2 SQIVND (reference sequence). The CDR3 runs 15 residues. V was clipped by 1 base and J by 0 bases; unmatched bases: 2. In DNA, the CDR3 is TGTGCCAGTAGTATAGGGGACAGAAACCAAGAGACCCAGTACTTC. It is translated as CASSIGDRNQETQYF.

J is TRBJ1-4 and V is TRBV5-1; TRBD1 aligns across 7 bases. The CDR3 is made up of 16 amino acids. V gave up 7 bases and J gave up 2 bases; unmatched junction bases: 11. Germline V gene sequence: CDR1 SGHRS, CDR2 YFSETQ. The CDR3 spells CASASQPGQTNEKLFF. The CDR3 nucleotides are TGCGCCAGCGCCTCCCAGCCGGGACAGACTAATGAAAAACTGTTTTTT.

The V and J genes are TRBV7-9 and TRBJ2-5, with TRBD2 matching 7 bases. The germline V gene encodes CDR1 SEHNR and CDR2 FQNEAQ (reference sequence). The CDR3 length is 15 residues. J gave up 5 bases and V 5 bases, and 11 bases lay outside the gene matches. CDR3 coding DNA: TGTGCCAGCAGCCTTGGCGGGGGTCTGCGCGAGACCCAGTACTTC. Translation gives CASSLGGGLRETQYF.

This chain joins TRBV6-1 and TRBJ1-6, with 11 bases matching TRBD1. V trimming: 0 bases; J trimming: 13 bases; junction bases outside the gene matches: 11. There are 17 residues in the CDR3. In germline, CDR1 is MNHNS, CDR2 SASEGT. The DNA for the CDR3 is TGTGCCAGCAGTGAAGCCGAGGACAGGGGGCAGGGTTCCCCCCTCCACTTT. Translation: CASSEAEDRGQGSPLHF.

The chain employs TRBV12-3 or TRBV12-4 and TRBJ2-2; no reliable D call. Between the trimmed V and J ends, which lost 2 bases and 4 bases, there was a span of 5 bases. This CDR3 is 13 amino acids long. The CDR3 sequence is CASSLTTTGELFF. As DNA, the CDR3 is TGTGCCAGCAGTTTAACCACCACCGGGGAGCTGTTTTTT.

The table lists this clone with a few counts. The rearrangement links TRBV6-6 to TRBJ1-6, with D possibly being TRBD1 (5 bases). V shed 5 bases and J shed 6 bases, with 11 bases lying between them. The germline V gene has CDR1 MNHNY and CDR2 SVGAGI (reference sequence). The CDR3 is 14 residues long. This CDR3 reads CASSPPGPNSPLHF. As DNA, the CDR3 is TGTGCCAGCAGTCCTCCGGGGCCTAATTCACCCCTCCACTTT.

This clone has more than one count but fewer than ten. V usage is TRBV19 and J usage is TRBJ1-2; no firm D call. The CDR3 has 12 amino acids. V was trimmed by 6 bases and J by 7 bases, leaving 12 bases between them. Germline V gene sequence: CDR1 LNHDA, CDR2 SQIVND (reference sequence). The CDR3 DNA reads as TGTGCCAGTAGGGCAGAACATCGTGGCTACACCTTC. Its translation is CASRAEHRGYTF.

As DNA, the CDR3 is TGCGCCAGCAGCCAAGAGCTAGCGGGGGGACCCAGTACAGAGACCCAGTACTTC. It is translated as CASSQELAGGPSTETQYF. This chain uses TRBV4-3 with TRBJ2-5; 11 bases align to TRBD2. J lost 4 bases, V lost 0 bases, and 10 bases had no gene match. The CDR3 consists of 18 residues. CDR1 and CDR2 (germline): LGHNA, YSLEER.

J is TRBJ2-5 and V is TRBV28; possibly TRBD1 for D (6 bases). The CDR3 is made up of 13 amino acids. Germline V lookup: CDR1 MDHEN, CDR2 SYDVKM. Trimming shortened V by 10 bases and J by 4 bases, and 16 bases separated the two germline ends. Here the CDR3 reads CATSWGRVETQYF. The CDR3 bases are TGTGCCACCTCATGGGGGCGTGTAGAGACCCAGTACTTC.

The chain has TRBV5-1 and TRBJ2-3; D is unresolved. This CDR3 is built from 14 residues. Trimming shortened V by 0 bases and J by 2 bases, and 7 bases separated the two germline ends. Germline V lookup: CDR1 SGHRS, CDR2 YFSETQ. CDR3 amino acids: CASSLGALTDTQYF. Written as DNA, the CDR3 is TGCGCCAGCAGCTTGGGGGCCCTCACAGATACGCAGTATTTT.

The chain couples TRBV12-3 or TRBV12-4 to TRBJ1-2; D is unresolved. The V and J ends lost 6 bases and 1 base respectively, with 9 bases between them. This CDR3 is built from 13 residues. CDR3 sequence reads: CASSQQINYGYTF. In DNA form, the CDR3 reads TGTGCCAGCAGCCAACAGATTAACTATGGCTACACCTTC.

The V gene is TRBV6-5, the J gene TRBJ1-5; a possible D gene is TRBD1 (6 bases). V lost 6 bases, J lost 5 bases, and 11 bases lay in between. The germline gives CDR1 MNHEY, CDR2 SVGAGI. This CDR3 spans 13 amino acids. The CDR3 nucleotides read TGTGCCAGCAGCTGGGGGCGACATCAGCCCCAGCATTTT. This gives the protein CASSWGRHQPQHF.

This chain connects TRBV7-9 to TRBJ2-2, with D possibly being TRBD2 (7 bases). The V gene's germline CDR1 is SEHNR and CDR2 FQNEAQ (reference sequence). Trimming left V 2 bases short and J 4 bases short, with 8 bases between. The CDR3 consists of 14 residues. CDR3 sequence reads: CASSLRGATGELFF. CDR3 sequence (DNA): TGTGCCAGCAGCTTACGGGGGGCCACCGGGGAGCTGTTTTTT. The whole variable domain, filled in from reference TRBV7-9 and TRBJ2-2, reads DTGVSQNPRHKITKRGQNVTFRCDPISEHNRLYWYRQTLGQGPEFLTYFQNEAQLEKSRLLSDRFSAERPKGSFSTLEIQRTEQGDSAMYLCASSLRGATGELFFGEGSRLTVL.

This clone appeared once. The chain recombines TRBV18 with TRBJ1-4; 7 bases are shared with TRBD1. Germline-derived CDR1 and CDR2 are KGHSH and LQKENI. After removal of 5 bases from V and 5 bases from J, the junction contained 8 bases not matched to a gene. This CDR3 has 15 amino acids. The CDR3 reads CASSWAEGANEKLFF. CDR3 in DNA: TGTGCCAGCTCATGGGCGGAGGGGGCGAATGAAAAACTGTTTTTT.

The CDR3 region is CATSRGRTGLDETQYF. The CDR3 region has the DNA TGTGCCACCAGCAGAGGCCGGACAGGCCTTGATGAGACCCAGTACTTC. The chain recombines TRBV15 with TRBJ2-5, with 7 positions matching TRBD1. CDR3 size: 16 residues. The V gene end was trimmed by 1 base and the J gene end by 5 bases; junction bases not matched to a gene: 10. Germline-derived CDR1 and CDR2 are LNHNV and YYDKDF (reference sequence).

V and J are TRBV5-1 and TRBJ1-5; D is possibly TRBD1 (6 bases). The CDR3 has 15 amino acids. Per the germline V gene, CDR1 is SGHRS and CDR2 is YFSETQ. The V and J ends lost 1 base and 0 bases respectively, with 8 bases between them. CDR3 DNA: TGCGCCAGCAGCTTGCAGGGGTATAGCAATCAGCCCCAGCATTTT. This translates into CASSLQGYSNQPQHF.

Points on this clone: Additional DNA sequences in this sample encode the identical CDR3. V usage is TRBV28 and J usage is TRBJ1-2; tentative D call: TRBD1 (6 bases). This CDR3 has 13 residues. Deletions cut 3 bases from V and 4 bases from J, with 9 bases between. Germline V gene lookup returns CDR1 MDHEN and CDR2 SYDVKM. The CDR3 loop reads CASSFRGGYGYTF. For the CDR3, the DNA is TGTGCCAGCAGTTTCAGGGGCGGCTATGGCTACACCTTC.

V gene TRBV10-1 combines with J gene TRBJ1-2; no clear D gene. The CDR3 contains 13 residues. Germline loops: CDR1 WNHNN, CDR2 SYGVQD (reference sequence). V lost 6 bases, J lost 2 bases, and 10 bases lay in between. The CDR3 bases are TGCGCCAGCAGCCCCGATGCGAACTATGGCTACACCTTC. Amino acids: CASSPDANYGYTF.